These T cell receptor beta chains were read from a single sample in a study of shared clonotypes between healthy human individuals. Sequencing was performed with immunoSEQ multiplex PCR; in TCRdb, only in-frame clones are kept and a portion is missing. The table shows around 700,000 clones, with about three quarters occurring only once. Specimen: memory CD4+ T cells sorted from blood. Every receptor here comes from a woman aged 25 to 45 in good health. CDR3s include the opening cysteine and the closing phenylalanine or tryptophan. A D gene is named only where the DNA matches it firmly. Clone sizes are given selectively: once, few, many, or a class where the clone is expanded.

cdr3_nt: TGTGCCAGCAGCGAGGGCGGGACTACCTTCTACGAGCAGTACTTC; cdr3_aa: CASSEGGTTFYEQYF; v_call: TRBV9; d_call: TRBD2; j_call: TRBJ2-7; clone_size: once
cdr3_nt: TGTGCCAGCAGCGCCGGGACAGCTTCTTTTGGCTCTGGAAACACCATATATTTT; cdr3_aa: CASSAGTASFGSGNTIYF; v_call: TRBV9; d_call: TRBD1; j_call: TRBJ1-3; clone_size: -
cdr3_nt: TGCGCCAGCAGCCAAGTAGGGACAACCGACAATGAGCAGTTCTTC; cdr3_aa: CASSQVGTTDNEQFF; v_call: TRBV5-1; d_call: -; j_call: TRBJ2-1; clone_size: -
cdr3_nt: TGTGCCAGCAGTTTCCCGCCTAGCGGTGGGTACGAGCAGTACTTC; cdr3_aa: CASSFPPSGGYEQYF; v_call: TRBV28; d_call: TRBD2; j_call: TRBJ2-7; clone_size: -
cdr3_nt: TGTGCCTGGTCCCGGGACAGTAGCACTGAAGCTTTCTTT; cdr3_aa: CAWSRDSSTEAFF; v_call: TRBV30; d_call: TRBD1; j_call: TRBJ1-1; clone_size: once
cdr3_nt: TGTGCCAGCAGTGCGCAGGGGGGTAACAATCAGCCCCAGCATTTT; cdr3_aa: CASSAQGGNNQPQHF; v_call: TRBV27; d_call: TRBD1; j_call: TRBJ1-5; clone_size: -
cdr3_nt: TGTGCCAGCAGCCCCGGGCTTGGCGGGAGAGAGCAGTACTTC; cdr3_aa: CASSPGLGGREQYF; v_call: TRBV7-2; d_call: TRBD2; j_call: TRBJ2-7; clone_size: once
cdr3_nt: TGTGCCAGCAGCCCCGGGACAGGGTACACAGATACGCAGTATTTT; cdr3_aa: CASSPGTGYTDTQYF; v_call: TRBV11-2; d_call: TRBD1; j_call: TRBJ2-3; clone_size: few
cdr3_nt: TGCGCCAGCAGCTTGGCCTTAGGGGGACAAGAGACCCAGTACTTC; cdr3_aa: CASSLALGGQETQYF; v_call: TRBV5-1; d_call: -; j_call: TRBJ2-5; clone_size: -
cdr3_nt: TGTGCCAGCAGCTTAGCCGGACAGGGGGTCACTGAAGCTTTCTTT; cdr3_aa: CASSLAGQGVTEAFF; v_call: TRBV7-8; d_call: TRBD1; j_call: TRBJ1-1; clone_size: -
cdr3_nt: TGCGCCAGCAGCTTGGCCACGGCCCGTGGTGAAAAACTGTTTTTT; cdr3_aa: CASSLATARGEKLFF; v_call: TRBV5-1; d_call: -; j_call: TRBJ1-4; clone_size: -
cdr3_nt: TGTGCCAGCAGTAAACAAAACAGGGCGGGAGAGACCCAGTACTTC; cdr3_aa: CASSKQNRAGETQYF; v_call: TRBV28; d_call: -; j_call: TRBJ2-5; clone_size: -
cdr3_nt: TGTGCCAGCAGCAAAGAAGGGGGGACTAGCGGGAACTCCGACTACAATGAGCAGTTCTTC; cdr3_aa: CASSKEGGTSGNSDYNEQFF; v_call: TRBV21-1; d_call: -; j_call: TRBJ2-1; clone_size: -
cdr3_nt: TGCGCCAGCAGCCCCCGACAGGGGAGCACCGGGGAGCTGTTTTTT; cdr3_aa: CASSPRQGSTGELFF; v_call: TRBV5-1; d_call: TRBD1; j_call: TRBJ2-2; clone_size: -
cdr3_nt: TGCGCCAGCAGCTTCAGGGGGGCCAACACTGAAGCTTTCTTT; cdr3_aa: CASSFRGANTEAFF; v_call: TRBV5-1; d_call: TRBD1; j_call: TRBJ1-1; clone_size: -
cdr3_nt: TGTGCCAGTAGGAAGGGCGATGTCGCAGGCGAGCAGTACTTC; cdr3_aa: CASRKGDVAGEQYF; v_call: TRBV19; d_call: -; j_call: TRBJ2-7; clone_size: -
cdr3_nt: TGCGCCAGCAGTGAAGGGGCGACGCTGGGAGCTTTCTTT; cdr3_aa: CASSEGATLGAFF; v_call: TRBV10-1; d_call: -; j_call: TRBJ1-1; clone_size: -
cdr3_nt: TGTGCCAGCTCACCCCAGGGGGCAGCAACTGGAAACACCATATATTTT; cdr3_aa: CASSPQGAATGNTIYF; v_call: TRBV18; d_call: TRBD1; j_call: TRBJ1-3; clone_size: once
cdr3_nt: TGTGCCAGCAGTGGCGGACGGGAGCCCCCCTACAATGAGCAGTTCTTC; cdr3_aa: CASSGGREPPYNEQFF; v_call: TRBV2; d_call: -; j_call: TRBJ2-1; clone_size: -
cdr3_nt: TGTGCCAGCAGTTCGGGACAGGGGAGGCAAGGGATTCGTGGCTACACCTTC; cdr3_aa: CASSSGQGRQGIRGYTF; v_call: TRBV27; d_call: TRBD1; j_call: TRBJ1-2; clone_size: -
cdr3_nt: TGTGCCAGCAGTCGCCTCGGAACTAGCGTCTTTGGGGCCAACGTCCTGACTTTC; cdr3_aa: CASSRLGTSVFGANVLTF; v_call: TRBV27; d_call: TRBD2; j_call: TRBJ2-6; clone_size: -
cdr3_nt: TGCGCCAGCAGCTCAGACGGACTACTGAACACTGAAGCTTTCTTT; cdr3_aa: CASSSDGLLNTEAFF; v_call: TRBV5-1; d_call: -; j_call: TRBJ1-1; clone_size: -
cdr3_nt: TGTGCCAGCAGTTACCTCGGGGGGGAGACCCAGTACTTC; cdr3_aa: CASSYLGGETQYF; v_call: TRBV6-6; d_call: TRBD2; j_call: TRBJ2-5; clone_size: -
cdr3_nt: TGTGCCAGCTCACCAAAGGACCTTACCACCGGGGAGCTGTTTTTT; cdr3_aa: CASSPKDLTTGELFF; v_call: TRBV18; d_call: -; j_call: TRBJ2-2; clone_size: once
cdr3_nt: TGTGCCAGCAGCCAAACAGTTGGGGGCACAGATACGCAGTATTTT; cdr3_aa: CASSQTVGGTDTQYF; v_call: TRBV14; d_call: -; j_call: TRBJ2-3; clone_size: -
cdr3_nt: TGTGCCAGCACCAAAACGGGCTTCGCCGGGGAGCTGTTTTTT; cdr3_aa: CASTKTGFAGELFF; v_call: TRBV28; d_call: -; j_call: TRBJ2-2; clone_size: -
cdr3_nt: TGTGCCAGCACCAACGGGGGGCGTTATGGCTACACCTTC; cdr3_aa: CASTNGGRYGYTF; v_call: TRBV6-5; d_call: -; j_call: TRBJ1-2; clone_size: -
cdr3_nt: TGTGCCAGCTCACCTCGACAGGGGAACAATGAGCAGTTCTTC; cdr3_aa: CASSPRQGNNEQFF; v_call: TRBV18; d_call: TRBD1; j_call: TRBJ2-1; clone_size: -
cdr3_nt: TGTGCCAGCAGTGAAGAGGGCGGCTATGGCTACACCTTC; cdr3_aa: CASSEEGGYGYTF; v_call: TRBV2; d_call: -; j_call: TRBJ1-2; clone_size: -
cdr3_nt: TGTGCCAGCAGTTTAGCTCGGGGGTTCACAGATACGCAGTATTTT; cdr3_aa: CASSLARGFTDTQYF; v_call: TRBV28; d_call: -; j_call: TRBJ2-3; clone_size: -
cdr3_nt: TGTGCCAGCAAGACTAGCGGCTACGAGCAGTACTTC; cdr3_aa: CASKTSGYEQYF; v_call: TRBV27; d_call: TRBD2; j_call: TRBJ2-7; clone_size: -
cdr3_nt: TGTGCCAGCAGGGAGGTAGGGGGCTACACCTTC; cdr3_aa: CASREVGGYTF; v_call: TRBV9; d_call: -; j_call: TRBJ1-2; clone_size: few
cdr3_nt: TGTGCCAGCAGTGATTCAGCGGGGCTCGGTACGCAGTATTTT; cdr3_aa: CASSDSAGLGTQYF; v_call: TRBV6-4; d_call: TRBD2; j_call: TRBJ2-3; clone_size: -
cdr3_nt: TGTGCCAGTCGAGAGGACCGCTTTCCTAACTATGGCTACACCTTC; cdr3_aa: CASREDRFPNYGYTF; v_call: TRBV19; d_call: -; j_call: TRBJ1-2; clone_size: -
cdr3_nt: TGTGCCAGCAGCTTAGCGGGCAGGAACTATGGCTACACCTTC; cdr3_aa: CASSLAGRNYGYTF; v_call: TRBV11-2; d_call: -; j_call: TRBJ1-2; clone_size: -
cdr3_nt: TGTGCCAGCAGCTCCACCGCTAGCGGCCCCTACGAGCAGTACTTC; cdr3_aa: CASSSTASGPYEQYF; v_call: TRBV7-9; d_call: TRBD2; j_call: TRBJ2-7; clone_size: -